This entry is about one TCR beta chain. No antigen is known for it. This specimen belongs to a study of T-cell memory formation after mild COVID-19. Whole-study context: TCR clusters were largely donor specific. Points from the study as a whole: Confirmation was lacking for SARS-CoV-2 specificity of second-wave clones that peaked on day 37. Clones that contracted clustered mainly in CM and EM if CD4+ and in EMRA if CD8+.

Constant-segment primers served in 5'RACE that generated TCR alpha and TCR beta cDNA libraries bearing sample barcodes and UMIs. Each CDR3 protein is one row after TCRdb ran MiXCR on the 5' RACE reads. This sample yields 300,000 to 350,000 distinct CDR3 sequences, of which roughly an eighth are seen a single time; roughly 20% belongs to the top ten. CDR1 is SGDLS, CDR2 YYNGEE, per germline. The CDR3 loop spans 13 amino acids. Trimming pared 0 bases from V and 1 base from J, leaving 4 bases between. V gene TRBV9 combines with J gene TRBJ2-5; no definite D call. Sequencing used PBMCs or a T cell subset sorted from them (not recorded which). The origin of this receptor is a man between 18 and 35 years old who had mild COVID-19 (a few samples of this study predate the infection). Cell type and time point are not known. CDR3 nucleotides: TGTGCCAGCAGCGTAGGGACCCAAGAGACCCAGTACTTC. Its translation is CASSVGTQETQYF.